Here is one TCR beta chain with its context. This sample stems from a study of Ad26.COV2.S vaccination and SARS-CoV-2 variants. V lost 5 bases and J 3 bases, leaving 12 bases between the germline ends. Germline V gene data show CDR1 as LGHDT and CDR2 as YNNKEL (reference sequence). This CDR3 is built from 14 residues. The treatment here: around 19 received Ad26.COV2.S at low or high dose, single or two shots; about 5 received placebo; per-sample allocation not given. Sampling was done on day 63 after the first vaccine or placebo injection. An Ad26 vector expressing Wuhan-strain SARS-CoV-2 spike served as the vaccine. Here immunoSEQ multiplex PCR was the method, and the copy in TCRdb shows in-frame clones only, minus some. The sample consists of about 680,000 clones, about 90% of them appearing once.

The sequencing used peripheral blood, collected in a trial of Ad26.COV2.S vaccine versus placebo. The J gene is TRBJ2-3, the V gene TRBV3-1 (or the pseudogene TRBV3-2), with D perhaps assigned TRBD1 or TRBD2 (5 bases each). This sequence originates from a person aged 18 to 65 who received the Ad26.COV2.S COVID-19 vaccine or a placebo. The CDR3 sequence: CASSYRGRTDTQYF. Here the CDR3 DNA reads TGTGCCAGCAGCTACCGGGGACGTACAGATACGCAGTATTTT.